This is a list of T cell receptor beta chains from one sample in a study of blood T cell repertoires in COVID-19. TCRdb's copy holds only in-frame clones and misses some; the assay was immunoSEQ multiplex PCR. The sample consists of around 100,000 clones, 70% to 85% of them appearing once. The material sequenced was peripheral blood. These TCRs come from a man aged 55-75 years with active or convalescent COVID-19. Each CDR3 is given with its conserved first and last residue. D genes are given only for firm matches.

TRBV6-2/TRBV6-3	TRBJ2-5	TRBD2	CASSQTSGKETQYF
TRBV15	TRBJ1-1	TRBD1	CATSRDPFKTGQVNTEAFF
TRBV6-4	TRBJ2-2	NA	CASRLDSTGELFF
TRBV28	TRBJ1-5	NA	CASHTRIYNQPQHF
TRBV6-5	TRBJ2-5	NA	CASSLRGETQYF
TRBV6-5	TRBJ2-5	NA	CASSYGSGTSRETQYF
TRBV12-3/TRBV12-4	TRBJ1-2	NA	CASSPGGGGYTF
TRBV5-5	TRBJ2-1	TRBD2	CASSFSSGSYNEQFF
TRBV6-6	TRBJ1-2	NA	CASTRGDRGYTF
TRBV7-8	TRBJ1-1	TRBD1	CASSVSGTGNTEAFF
TRBV7-9	TRBJ1-1	TRBD1	CASSSQGALRGNTEAFF
TRBV5-5	TRBJ2-1	TRBD2	CATLGGAYNEQFF
TRBV5-1	TRBJ1-1	TRBD1	CASSLDRGTEAFF
TRBV19	TRBJ1-5	TRBD1	CATGDRPLSNQPQHF
TRBV19	TRBJ1-5	TRBD1	CASSPQGAGQPQHF
TRBV29-1	TRBJ2-2	NA	CSVEGTSNTGELFF
TRBV6-6	TRBJ2-7	NA	CASSSTDIYEQYF
TRBV2	TRBJ1-1	TRBD1	CASSPGTGTTEAFF
TRBV6-5	TRBJ1-1	NA	CASRLQPVNTEAFF
TRBV30	TRBJ1-1	NA	CAWSATPTLNRSNRGAFF
TRBV7-9	TRBJ1-3	TRBD1	CASSLVRGRAGNTIYF
TRBV27	TRBJ1-1	TRBD1	CASSFTPTGGTEAFF
TRBV5-4	TRBJ1-1	TRBD1	CASSHKGQGRSEAFF
TRBV4-1	TRBJ1-1	NA	CASSSTRQSTEAFF
TRBV5-4	TRBJ2-1	TRBD2	CASSTTSGRYNEQFF
TRBV5-1	TRBJ2-6	NA	CASAQGRSGANVLTF
TRBV6-5	TRBJ1-1	NA	CASSPRGGDTEAFF
TRBV9	TRBJ1-2	NA	CASSGGGDMGYGYTF
TRBV2	TRBJ2-5	TRBD2	CASSEIKAGVGETQYF
TRBV19	TRBJ2-1	NA	CASSRGTGLLINEQFF
TRBV28	TRBJ2-7	TRBD1	CASSLRGTGGNEQYF
TRBV5-1	TRBJ1-1	TRBD1	CASSGRQGLEAFF
TRBV6-2/TRBV6-3	TRBJ1-1	NA	CASSSDSNTEAFF
TRBV5-4	TRBJ1-1	TRBD1	CASSPGQGAEAFF
TRBV5-1	TRBJ2-3	TRBD1	CASSRQGEGTDTQYF
TRBV19	TRBJ1-2	NA	CASSMKTETRTGYTF
TRBV10-2	TRBJ2-3	NA	CASSVTAITTDTQYF
TRBV6-2/TRBV6-3	TRBJ1-1	NA	CASSYYREGMNTEAFF
TRBV5-8	TRBJ1-4	TRBD1	CASSRDRTLRGSNEKLFF
TRBV5-1	TRBJ2-1	NA	CASSLERADNEQFF
TRBV24-1	TRBJ2-3	TRBD2	CATSGAGVADTQYF
TRBV3-1/TRBV3-2	TRBJ2-2	TRBD2	CASSQEPFSGIRSGELFF
TRBV27	TRBJ2-3	TRBD2	CASSLAGGPRADTQYF
TRBV6-5	TRBJ2-7	TRBD1	CASSPQGVIYEQYF
TRBV5-1	TRBJ1-1	TRBD1	CASSPWTGARNTEAFF
TRBV29-1	TRBJ2-3	NA	CSVIAADTQYF
TRBV27	TRBJ2-1	NA	CASSRDNSYNEQFF
TRBV7-6	TRBJ1-2	TRBD1	CASSNDRGYGYTF
TRBV19	TRBJ1-4	TRBD1	CASSTFTGTGVNEKLFF